This TCR beta chain was obtained from a study of breast tumors, draining lymph nodes, adjacent tissues (dated by TCRdb to the mid-2010s). In terms of the full investigation: Breast cancer patients provided tumor, adjacent nontumor tissue and axillary lymph nodes, and the study compared the TCR beta repertoires across these three sources. The study aimed to assess the relationships and possible T-cell exchange between tumor, surrounding tissue and draining lymph node repertoires in human breast cancer. Here is what the overall study found, with its caveats: Tumors showed preferential V and J gene usage, and their T-cell repertoire diversity fell below that of lymph nodes yet above that of nontumor tissue. The data were considered consistent with most tumor T cells being derived from the lymph node and subsequently expanding within tumor tissue. The conclusion that tumor T cells originate in lymph nodes was framed as consistent with a hypothesis rather than directly demonstrated. In luminal-like breast cancer, tumor and nontumor tissue repertoires resembled each other significantly more than in basal-like breast cancer.

As concerns this clonotype: It lacks a known antigen. Sequence at one end of the junction differs from germline and may be a read error.

Lymph node samples came from the axillary draining lymph nodes of breast cancer patients. The CDR3 sequence holds 13 residues, the cysteine and phenylalanine included. The entry retains the CDR3 DNA only, 39 bases that are in frame from base 1. From a lookup of the germline V gene (reference sequence), CDR1 and CDR2 are LGHDT and YNNKEL. Sequencing took place on an Illumina HiSeq 2000. TCR beta chain libraries were generated through multiplex PCR amplification. High-throughput sequencing was used to analyze the amplified TCR beta chain products. The public reads were reanalyzed by TCRdb: fastp trimming at Q25, MiXCR alignment, in-frame beta chains only. CDR3 protein sequences are deduplicated, and each keeps its most common genes and DNA. This sample holds roughly 110,000 distinct CDR3 sequences; less than 40% were observed only once. Approximately 5.3% of the sample is taken by the ten largest.

The specimen was axillary lymph node tissue. The receptor comes from a female donor with breast cancer. Some clones in this sample may be carry-over from other donors' samples. The receptor chain draws on TRBV3-1 and TRBJ2-7; the D region possibly corresponds to TRBD2 (6 bases align). The CDR3 protein sequence reads: CASSQTSSYEQCF. The nucleotides are TGCGCCAGCAGCCAGACTAGTTCCTACGAGCAGTGCTTC.